This T cell receptor (beta chain) stems from a study of blood T cell repertoires in COVID-19. The germline V gene has CDR1 SGHTA and CDR2 FQGNSA. V was cut by 3 bases and J by 7 bases, with 9 bases left in between. The CDR3 is 13 residues long. The protocol was immunoSEQ multiplex PCR, while the TCRdb copy is restricted to in-frame clones and leaves out a portion. This table holds roughly 150,000 clones, about four fifths found once. The chain employs TRBV7-2 and TRBJ1-4; no clear D. Sequencing input: peripheral blood. The receptor was derived from an elderly woman with COVID-19, enrolled during active disease. Here the CDR3 reads CASSLVRGEKLFF. CDR3 nucleotide sequence: TGTGCCAGCAGCTTGGTACGCGGTGAAAAACTGTTTTTT.